This TCR beta chain was obtained from a study of blood T cell repertoires in COVID-19. Study as a whole: PBMCs, B-cell-depleted T cells, or T cells provided the cDNA or gDNA that made up the material.

Seattle cases were enrolled at active infection and followed longitudinally. Sequencing was performed with immunoSEQ multiplex PCR; in TCRdb, only in-frame clones are kept and a portion is missing. The table lists around 210,000 clones, 85% of them singletons, with more than 4.5% in the top ten. In germline, CDR1 is SGHRS, CDR2 YFSETQ. The CDR3 extends over 13 amino acids. The trim removed 4 bases at V and 4 bases at J, leaving 2 bases unmatched. A note on this clone: This sample also contains other DNA sequences that code for the same CDR3.

The chain employs TRBV5-1 and TRBJ2-7; 10 bases fit TRBD1. Sequencing was carried out using peripheral blood. The clonotype originates from a man aged 50-60 years with COVID-19, enrolled during active disease. The CDR3 region has the DNA TGCGCCAGCAGCCGGGACAGGGGATACGAGCAGTACTTC. This gives the protein CASSRDRGYEQYF. The variable domain in full, with the rest retrieved from reference TRBV5-1 and TRBJ2-7, is KAGVTQTPRYLIKTRGQQVTLSCSPISGHRSVSWYQQTPGQGLQFLFEYFSETQRNKGNFPGRFSGRQFSNSRSEMNVSTLELGDSALYLCASSRDRGYEQYFGPGTRLTVT.